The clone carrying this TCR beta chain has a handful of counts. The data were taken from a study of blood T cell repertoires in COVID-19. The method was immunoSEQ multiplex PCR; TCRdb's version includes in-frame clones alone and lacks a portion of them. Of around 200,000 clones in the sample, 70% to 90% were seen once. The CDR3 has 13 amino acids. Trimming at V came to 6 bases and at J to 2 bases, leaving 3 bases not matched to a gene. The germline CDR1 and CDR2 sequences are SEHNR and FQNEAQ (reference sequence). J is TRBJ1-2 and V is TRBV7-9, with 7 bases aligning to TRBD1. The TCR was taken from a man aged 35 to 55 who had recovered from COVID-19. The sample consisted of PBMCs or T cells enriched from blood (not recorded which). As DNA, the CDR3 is TGTGCCAGCAGTAGGGGGCCGAACTATGGCTACACCTTC. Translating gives CASSRGPNYGYTF.